Each of the 18 T cell receptor beta chains below was sequenced from the same sample in a study of blood T cell repertoires in COVID-19. Sequencing was performed with immunoSEQ multiplex PCR; in TCRdb, only in-frame clones are kept and a portion is missing. The profile shows about 200,000 clones, 86% of them singletons. The sequenced material came from peripheral blood. The source is a woman in her forties or fifties with COVID-19, enrolled during active disease.

The chain uses TRBV2 and TRBJ2-5; no reliable D call. Trimming shortened V by 3 bases and J by 1 base, and 3 bases separated the two germline ends. The CDR3 is made up of 12 amino acids. Germline CDR1 is SNHLY and CDR2 is FYNNEI. The CDR3 sequence: CASSDSQETQYF. CDR3 coding DNA: TGTGCCAGCAGTGACAGCCAAGAGACCCAGTACTTC. The full variable domain, in which reference TRBV2 and TRBJ2-5 provide the parts outside the CDR3, is EPEVTQTPSHQVTQMGQEVILRCVPISNHLYFYWYRQILGQKVEFLVSFYNNEISEKSEIFDDQFSVERPDGSNFTLKIRSTKLEDSAMYFCASSDSQETQYFGPGTRLLVL.

CDR3 amino acids: CARRTRARDWGTQYF. Here the CDR3 DNA reads TGTGCCAGGAGAACCCGGGCCAGGGACTGGGGGACCCAGTACTTC. The chain joins TRBV27 to TRBJ2-5; perhaps TRBD2 as D (6 bases). Germline V gives CDR1 MNHEY, CDR2 SMNVEV (reference sequence). The CDR3 sequence is 15 residues long. Deletions cut 9 bases from V and 7 bases from J, with 24 bases between.

The chain uses TRBV30 and TRBJ2-1; TRBD1 might be the D (6 bases). This CDR3 is 16 amino acids long. From germline, CDR1 is GTSNPN and CDR2 SVGIG (reference sequence). The V end lost 2 bases, the J end lost 7 bases, and 21 bases lay between the germline ends. CDR3 sequence reads: CAWSIPWGPGRNEQFF. In DNA form, the CDR3 reads TGTGCCTGGAGTATACCTTGGGGGCCGGGACGAAATGAGCAGTTCTTC.

The chain couples TRBV5-4 to TRBJ2-2; 9 bases agree with TRBD1. The V gene end was trimmed by 7 bases and the J gene end by 6 bases; junction bases not matched to a gene: 7. CDR1 and CDR2 (germline): SGHNT, YYREEE (reference sequence). The CDR3 is made up of 14 amino acids. CDR3 amino acids: CASGGQGGSGELFF. As DNA, the CDR3 is TGTGCCAGCGGGGGACAGGGAGGGTCCGGGGAGCTGTTTTTT.

This chain links TRBV30 with TRBJ1-6; the D gene is possibly TRBD1 (5 bases). Germline values: CDR1 GTSNPN, CDR2 SVGIG (reference sequence). The CDR3 totals 15 residues. Deletions cut 3 bases from V and 0 bases from J, with 9 bases between. CDR3 protein: CAWSDGGSYNSPLHF. Written as DNA, the CDR3 is TGTGCCTGGAGCGACGGGGGCTCCTATAATTCACCCCTCCACTTT.

The chain recombines TRBV5-1 with TRBJ2-7, with 16 positions matching TRBD2. From germline, CDR1 is SGHRS and CDR2 YFSETQ. The CDR3 runs to 17 residues. The V and J ends lost 4 bases and 5 bases, in that order; junction bases with no gene match: 9. In nucleotides, the CDR3 is TGCGCCAGCAGCAGCGGGACTAGCGGGGGGGCTAGACACGAGCAGTACTTC. Translated, it gives CASSSGTSGGARHEQYF.

The chain uses TRBV28 and TRBJ1-2, with D unresolved. Germline V gives CDR1 MDHEN, CDR2 SYDVKM. V dropped 2 bases and J dropped 4 bases, with 11 bases sitting between them. The CDR3 extends over 14 amino acids. Here the CDR3 reads CASSLPQVGYGYTF. The DNA of the CDR3 is TGTGCCAGCAGTTTACCTCAGGTTGGCTATGGCTACACCTTC.

The CDR3 here is CASSLAGSGAGYTF. CDR3 coding DNA: TGCGCCAGCAGCTTGGCCGGGTCCGGAGCTGGCTACACCTTC. The genes are TRBV5-1 and TRBJ1-2; D uncertain. V was trimmed by 0 bases and J by 7 bases, leaving 13 bases between them. The CDR3 consists of 14 residues. CDR1 SGHRS and CDR2 YFSETQ come from the germline V gene.

The chain joins TRBV5-3 to TRBJ2-7; D possibly corresponds to TRBD2 (5 bases). TRBV5-3 is an ORF, with its function uncertain. V shed 10 bases and J shed 4 bases, with 18 bases lying between them. The CDR3 has 13 amino acids. CDR3 DNA: TGTGCCGCGGGTCCCTTCCTCCTTTACGAGCAGTACTTC. Encoded protein: CAAGPFLLYEQYF.

The V gene is TRBV9, the J gene TRBJ2-3; 7 nucleotides agree with TRBD1. The ends lost 4 bases at V and 5 bases at J; junction bases unmatched: 4. Germline CDR1 and CDR2: SGDLS and YYNGEE. This CDR3 is 13 amino acids long. The CDR3 region has the DNA TGTGCCAGCAGCTTATACAGGGGAGATACGCAGTATTTT. It yields the protein CASSLYRGDTQYF.

The chain has TRBV6-2 or TRBV6-3 and TRBJ2-4; possibly TRBD1 for D (6 bases). The germline V and J ends were trimmed by 0 bases and 3 bases, with 6 bases remaining between them. Germline lookup yields CDR1 MNHEY and CDR2 SVGEGT. CDR3 length equals 14 residues. CDR3 bases: TGTGCCAGCAGTTACTCGGACAGCAAAAACATTCAGTACTTC. It specifies CASSYSDSKNIQYF.

The chain combines TRBV5-1 with TRBJ1-4, with TRBD1 as a possible D gene (6 bases). V was shortened by 0 bases and J by 0 bases, with 9 bases between the two germline ends. There are 16 residues in the CDR3. The germline gives CDR1 SGHRS, CDR2 YFSETQ. The CDR3 spells CASSLGGGATNEKLFF. The CDR3 bases are TGCGCCAGCAGCTTGGGAGGGGGTGCAACTAATGAAAAACTGTTTTTT. Filled out from reference TRBV5-1 and TRBJ1-4, the complete variable domain reads KAGVTQTPRYLIKTRGQQVTLSCSPISGHRSVSWYQQTPGQGLQFLFEYFSETQRNKGNFPGRFSGRQFSNSRSEMNVSTLELGDSALYLCASSLGGGATNEKLFFGSGTQLSVL.

The chain couples TRBV6-5 to TRBJ2-7; D might be TRBD1 (6 bases). Germline V gene data show CDR1 as MNHEY and CDR2 as SVGAGI. The CDR3 is made up of 15 amino acids. V dropped 4 bases and J dropped 5 bases, with 18 bases sitting between them. CDR3 residues: CASSFRPTGLNEQYF. The CDR3 DNA sequence: TGTGCCAGCAGTTTCCGCCCGACAGGATTGAACGAGCAGTACTTC.

The J gene is TRBJ2-7, the V gene TRBV25-1; TRBD1 matches 8 bases. Germline V gives CDR1 MGHDK, CDR2 SYGVNS. The ends lost 5 bases at V and 7 bases at J; junction bases unmatched: 13. This CDR3 has 15 residues. This CDR3 is CASSSRTGGSGEQYF. CDR3 bases: TGTGCCAGCAGTTCCCGTACAGGGGGGTCTGGAGAGCAGTACTTC.

This sequence joins TRBV5-1 and TRBJ1-5, with D possibly being TRBD1 (5 bases). The CDR3 extends over 15 amino acids. Trimming took off 0 bases at V and 1 base at J, with 8 bases between the two ends. CDR1 is SGHRS and CDR2 is YFSETQ in the germline V gene. CDR3 DNA sequence: TGCGCCAGCAGCTTGGCAGGGATGAGCAATCAGCCCCAGCATTTT. Amino acids: CASSLAGMSNQPQHF.

This chain links TRBV9 with TRBJ2-2, with 7 bases that match TRBD2. Germline V gene data show CDR1 as SGDLS and CDR2 as YYNGEE. Germline trimming cut 4 bases from V and 6 bases from J; bases unmatched to any gene: 15. This CDR3 has 17 amino acids. The CDR3 reads CASSSRGMAGVPGELFF. The CDR3 DNA sequence: TGTGCCAGCAGCTCCAGAGGAATGGCGGGGGTCCCCGGGGAGCTGTTTTTT.

V usage is TRBV23-1 and J usage is TRBJ2-7; a possible D gene is TRBD2 (5 bases). TRBV23-1 qualifies as an ORF whose function is uncertain. CDR3 size: 12 residues. The V and J ends lost 4 bases and 3 bases respectively, with 7 bases between them. The CDR3 is CASSPRGYEQYF. The CDR3 DNA follows: TGCGCCAGCAGTCCCCGGGGCTACGAGCAGTACTTC.

The genes are TRBV19 and TRBJ1-5, with 7 nucleotides matching TRBD1. Losses at the gene ends were 10 bases for V and 4 bases for J; bases not matched to a gene: 7. This CDR3 is 13 amino acids long. The germline gives CDR1 LNHDA, CDR2 SQIVND (reference sequence). Written as DNA, the CDR3 is TGTGCCATTGCACAGGGGCGGAATCAGCCCCAGCATTTT. Protein product: CAIAQGRNQPQHF.